The 22 T cell receptor beta chains reported below all come from one sample, sequenced in a study of blood T cell repertoires in COVID-19. Libraries were prepared by immunoSEQ multiplex PCR; TCRdb keeps only in-frame clonotypes and omits some of them. The data contain fewer than 60,000 clones, 78% of them seen just once; the ten biggest clones take up over 25%. The sequenced material came from peripheral blood. These receptors were taken from a human donor in a cohort sampled during active COVID-19.

J is TRBJ1-4 and V is TRBV7-9; tentative D call: TRBD1 (6 bases). Trimming took 4 bases from V and 14 from J, leaving 20 bases between them. This CDR3 spans 14 amino acids. Germline CDR1 SEHNR, CDR2 FQNEAQ (reference sequence). The CDR3 region has the DNA TGTGCCAGCAGCTCGACATGGACAGCCTCCGACCTGTTTTTT. Its translation: CASSSTWTASDLFF.

The V gene is TRBV27, the J gene TRBJ1-1; 9 positions agree with TRBD1. CDR3 length equals 14 residues. The trim removed 5 bases at V and 4 bases at J, leaving 5 bases unmatched. CDR1 is MNHEY and CDR2 is SMNVEV in the germline V gene (reference sequence). CDR3 nucleotide sequence: TGTGCCAGCAGTACGGGACAGGGTATCACTGAAGCTTTCTTT. Translated, it gives CASSTGQGITEAFF.

The chain carries TRBV5-1 and TRBJ2-2; D is possibly TRBD1 (6 bases). The CDR3 is 14 amino acids. Trimming cost V 3 bases and J 6 bases, with 12 bases left between them. The germline V gene has CDR1 SGHRS and CDR2 YFSETQ. DNA of the CDR3: TGCGCCAGCAGCTACAAACAGGGCGCCGGGGAGCTGTTTTTT. As protein: CASSYKQGAGELFF.

The J gene is TRBJ2-1, the V gene TRBV3-1 (or the pseudogene TRBV3-2); D may be TRBD1 (5 bases). Per germline, CDR1 LGHDT and CDR2 YNNKEL (reference sequence). This CDR3 comprises 15 residues. V was shortened by 1 base and J by 5 bases, with 12 bases between the two germline ends. The CDR3 spells CASSQGTSENNEQFF. In nucleotides, the CDR3 is TGTGCCAGCAGCCAAGGGACATCGGAGAACAATGAGCAGTTCTTC.

The chain recombines TRBV4-1 with TRBJ2-3, with 9 bases fitting TRBD2. Germline V gene sequence: CDR1 MGHRA, CDR2 YSYEKL. Unmatched junction bases numbered 5, after V lost 1 base and J lost 0 bases. This CDR3 region has 17 residues. The CDR3 region has the DNA TGCGCCAGCAGCCAAGGGGTGCGGGGGGGTAGCACAGATACGCAGTATTTT. Translating it yields CASSQGVRGGSTDTQYF.

This clone was recorded only once. V and J are TRBV14 and TRBJ2-5, with D possibly matching TRBD1 (5 bases). The ends were cut back, 1 base at V and 4 bases at J, with 13 bases in the middle. The CDR3 length is 15 residues. CDR1 is SGHDN, CDR2 FVKESK, per germline. For the CDR3, the DNA is TGTGCCAGCAGCCAAGCCCAGGGTTTAGGAGAGACCCAGTACTTC. It specifies CASSQAQGLGETQYF. Looking up the rest from reference TRBV14 and TRBJ2-5 gives the full variable domain: EAGVTQFPSHSVIEKGQTVTLRCDPISGHDNLYWYRRVMGKEIKFLLHFVKESKQDESGMPNNRFLAERTGGTYSTLKVQPAELEDSGVYFCASSQAQGLGETQYFGPGTRLLVL.

This chain joins TRBV5-1 and TRBJ2-3; possibly TRBD1 for D (5 bases). Germline V CDR1 and CDR2: SGHRS, YFSETQ. There are 15 residues in the CDR3. Trimming stripped 2 bases from V and 0 bases from J, with 10 bases between. The CDR3 nucleotides read TGCGCCAGCAGCTTAGGGGCAACTAGCACAGATACGCAGTATTTT. It codes for CASSLGATSTDTQYF.

This chain links TRBV3-1 (or the pseudogene TRBV3-2) with TRBJ1-1, with D possibly being TRBD1 (6 bases). Germline values: CDR1 LGHDT, CDR2 YNNKEL (reference sequence). V lost 5 bases and J 3 bases, leaving 16 bases between the germline ends. CDR3 size: 15 residues. The CDR3 loop reads CASSIYGAGDTEAFF. As DNA, the CDR3 is TGTGCCAGCAGCATATATGGGGCAGGGGACACTGAAGCTTTCTTT.

V usage is TRBV6-2 or TRBV6-3 and J usage is TRBJ1-1, with 9 positions matching TRBD1. The CDR3 is 14 residues long. The V and J ends lost 6 bases and 2 bases, in that order; junction bases with no gene match: 4. CDR1 and CDR2 (germline): MNHEY, SVGEGT. The chain's CDR3 is CASSKQGANTEAFF. The CDR3 nucleotides read TGTGCCAGCAGCAAACAGGGGGCCAACACTGAAGCTTTCTTT.

This clone was picked up many times. This sequence joins TRBV11-2 and TRBJ2-1; 7 bases are a match to TRBD2. The length of the CDR3 is 16 residues. Losses at the gene ends were 1 base for V and 2 bases for J; bases not matched to a gene: 5. Per the germline V gene, CDR1 is SGHAT and CDR2 is FQNNGV. The CDR3 region has the DNA TGTGCCAGCAGCTTAGTCGGGAGGCGGCCCTACAATGAGCAGTTCTTC. Its protein product is CASSLVGRRPYNEQFF.

In its sample, this clone was seen a few times. V usage is TRBV7-9 and J usage is TRBJ1-1, with no clear D. This CDR3 is 11 amino acids long. CDR1 is SEHNR and CDR2 is FQNEAQ in the germline V gene (reference sequence). The ends were cut back, 2 bases at V and 8 bases at J, with 6 bases in the middle. The CDR3 DNA is TGTGCCAGCAGCTTACTCGAGGAAGCTTTCTTT. Its translation: CASSLLEEAFF. The complete variable domain, with remaining parts taken from reference TRBV7-9 and TRBJ1-1, reads DTGVSQNPRHKITKRGQNVTFRCDPISEHNRLYWYRQTLGQGPEFLTYFQNEAQLEKSRLLSDRFSAERPKGSFSTLEIQRTEQGDSAMYLCASSLLEEAFFGQGTRLTVV.

This clone was counted between two and nine times. The chain joins TRBV4-2 to TRBJ1-3; weak D call: TRBD1 (5 bases). The CDR3 runs to 18 residues. The germline V and J ends were trimmed by 0 bases and 3 bases, with 18 bases remaining between them. Germline-derived CDR1 and CDR2 are LGHNA and YNFKEQ. The CDR3 spells CASSQDVDSFSFGNTIYF. The CDR3 bases are TGTGCCAGCAGCCAAGATGTAGACAGCTTCTCCTTTGGAAACACCATATATTTT.

The chain couples TRBV19 to TRBJ2-2; 7 bases are shared with TRBD2. V lost 10 bases to trimming and J lost 3 bases; unmatched junction nucleotides: 8. The CDR3 loop spans 14 amino acids. Germline V gene sequence: CDR1 LNHDA, CDR2 SQIVND (reference sequence). The CDR3 sequence: CATREGIDTGELFF. For the CDR3, the DNA is TGTGCCACCAGGGAGGGGATAGACACCGGGGAGCTGTTTTTT.

This rearrangement joins TRBV6-5 to TRBJ1-1, with no clear D. The CDR3 covers 15 residues. The V end lost 0 bases, the J end lost 3 bases, and 11 bases lay between the germline ends. The germline V gene has CDR1 MNHEY and CDR2 SVGAGI. The CDR3 loop reads CASSYSPNRDTEAFF. CDR3 sequence (DNA): TGTGCCAGCAGTTACTCGCCAAATAGAGACACTGAAGCTTTCTTT.

The CDR3 bases are TGTGCCAGCAGTTACTCCAGGGAGAACACTGAAGCTTTCTTT. Its translation is CASSYSRENTEAFF. This chain connects TRBV6-5 to TRBJ1-1; TRBD1 is a possible D gene (5 bases). The CDR3 totals 14 residues. Between the trimmed V and J ends, which lost 0 bases and 1 base, there was a span of 6 bases. Germline V gene sequence: CDR1 MNHEY, CDR2 SVGAGI.

This sequence joins TRBV7-8 and TRBJ2-7; 8 bases fit TRBD1. V shed 5 bases, J shed 6 bases, and the junction held 3 bases outside the gene matches. The CDR3 spans 12 residues. Germline CDR1 SGHVS, CDR2 FQNEAQ. This chain's CDR3 is CASSPGTGEQYF. As DNA, the CDR3 is TGTGCCAGCAGCCCGGGGACAGGCGAGCAGTACTTC.

The gene calls are TRBV6-2 or TRBV6-3 and TRBJ2-2, with D maybe TRBD2 (6 bases). Germline CDR1 reads MNHEY; CDR2 reads SVGEGT. The CDR3 is 16 amino acids. The germline V and J ends were trimmed by 2 bases and 1 base, with 11 bases remaining between them. The CDR3 bases are TGTGCCAGCAGTTACCCGGGACTCGAGAACACCGGGGAGCTGTTTTTT. This codes for CASSYPGLENTGELFF.

A single count supports this clone. The chain recombines TRBV4-2 with TRBJ2-7; TRBD2 agrees at 11 bases. Germline values: CDR1 LGHNA, CDR2 YNFKEQ. The J segment lost 0 bases and the V segment lost 4 bases, leaving 11 bases of the junction unmatched. This CDR3 spans 18 amino acids. The CDR3 reads CASSPSLAGGINSYEQYF. The CDR3 region has the DNA TGTGCCAGCAGCCCGTCCTTAGCGGGGGGGATAAACTCCTACGAGCAGTACTTC.

The chain employs TRBV28 and TRBJ2-3; 15 nucleotides line up with TRBD2. CDR1 MDHEN and CDR2 SYDVKM come from the germline V gene. V lost 2 bases, J lost 2 bases, and 5 bases stayed unmatched. The CDR3 is 18 amino acids. This CDR3 is CASSLGLAGGLATDTQYF. Written as DNA, the CDR3 is TGTGCCAGCAGTTTAGGACTAGCGGGAGGGCTTGCCACAGATACGCAGTATTTT.

The rearrangement links TRBV6-2 or TRBV6-3 to TRBJ2-7, with 7 bases that match TRBD1. The CDR3 is made up of 13 amino acids. After removal of 6 bases from V and 7 bases from J, the junction contained 9 bases not matched to a gene. Germline loops: CDR1 MNHEY, CDR2 SVGEGT. The CDR3 DNA follows: TGTGCCAGCAGCGGGACAGCACTACGAGAGCAGTACTTC. It yields the protein CASSGTALREQYF.

This sequence joins TRBV28 and TRBJ2-7; D is uncertain. Trimming pared 4 bases from V and 2 bases from J, leaving 3 bases between. This CDR3 comprises 11 residues. CDR1 is MDHEN and CDR2 is SYDVKM in the germline V gene. CDR3 protein: CASSSAYEQYF. CDR3 in DNA: TGTGCCAGCAGTTCCGCCTACGAGCAGTACTTC. Variable domain in full (rest from reference TRBV28 and TRBJ2-7): DVKVTQSSRYLVKRTGEKVFLECVQDMDHENMFWYRQDPGLGLRLIYFSYDVKMKEKGDIPEGYSVSREKKERFSLILESASTNQTSMYLCASSSAYEQYFGPGTRLTVT.

This chain connects TRBV5-1 to TRBJ1-1; perhaps TRBD1 as D (5 bases). Trimming cost V 6 bases and J 2 bases, with 11 bases left between them. The CDR3 has 13 amino acids. Germline V gene lookup returns CDR1 SGHRS and CDR2 YFSETQ. CDR3 amino acids: CASNWGDNTEAFF. CDR3 in DNA: TGCGCCAGCAACTGGGGCGATAACACTGAAGCTTTCTTT.